In this sample, the clone carrying this TCR beta chain turned up once. The antigen is undetermined. From germline, CDR1 is LGHDT and CDR2 YNNKEL (reference sequence). The CDR3 has 16 residues. V lost 1 base, J lost 3 bases, and 2 bases stayed unmatched. Pooling covered second doses at about 4 or about 12 weeks. This sample was taken from a study of T cell responses to AZD1222 COVID-19 vaccine. Study-wide results and caveats: The donors showed a predominance of white British ancestry and of females, with possible underestimation of clonal diversity. Nearly half of spike-specific TCRs reportedly target variant regions that are unmutated in the B.1.351 and B.1.1.7 variants.

Profiled with immunoSEQ multiplex PCR; TCRdb holds only in-frame clones, not every one. The table records around 130,000 clones, 80% to 95% of them present only once. The rearrangement links TRBV3-1 (or the pseudogene TRBV3-2) to TRBJ2-1; 11 nucleotides line up with TRBD1. The sequenced sample was peripheral blood, obtained 28 days after the second AZD1222 dose. The sequence derives from an adult who received the AZD1222 COVID-19 vaccine. The CDR3 reads CASSQGDRGIYNEQFF. CDR3 DNA: TGTGCCAGCAGCCAAGGGGACAGGGGGATCTACAATGAGCAGTTCTTC.